Sequencing of this T cell receptor beta chain was carried out in a study of T cell changes during pregnancy in multiple sclerosis. This table comes from immunoSEQ multiplex PCR, and its TCRdb copy is limited to in-frame clones, with some not included. The repertoire holds tens of thousands of clones, with nearly 95% as singletons. This CDR3 has 16 amino acids. Germline V CDR1 and CDR2: SGHRS, YFSETQ. V was pared by 0 bases and J by 3 bases, with 7 bases of the junction left unmatched. The TCR sequence derives from a female donor with multiple sclerosis, enrolled in a pregnancy study. This material consisted of CD4+ T cells from peripheral blood mononuclear cells, taken in the third trimester of pregnancy. This rearrangement joins TRBV5-1 to TRBJ1-1; 8 positions match TRBD1. The CDR3 DNA reads as TGCGCCAGCAGCTTGGGACAGGGGAAAGGGTACACTGAAGCTTTCTTT. This encodes CASSLGQGKGYTEAFF.